The 10 T cell receptor beta chains below all came from one sample that was sequenced in a study of blood T cell repertoires in COVID-19. This table comes from immunoSEQ multiplex PCR, and its TCRdb copy is limited to in-frame clones, with some not included. Among about 68,000 clones, 86% were seen once, and the ten largest hold about 8.1%. Sequenced: peripheral blood. All receptors derive from a man under 40 with acute or convalescent COVID-19.

This chain connects TRBV7-9 to TRBJ2-2; 7 nucleotides match TRBD1. This CDR3 spans 16 amino acids. V was clipped by 3 bases and J by 5 bases; unmatched bases: 9. The germline V gene encodes CDR1 SEHNR and CDR2 FQNEAQ (reference sequence). The CDR3 DNA follows: TGTGCCAGCAGCTTTTCCCTGGCAGGGGGAACCGGGGAGCTGTTTTTT. Its protein product is CASSFSLAGGTGELFF.

The chain couples TRBV13 to TRBJ2-5, with D tentatively TRBD1 (7 bases). The CDR3 is 16 residues long. Trimming removed 4 bases from V and 9 bases from J, with 24 bases in between. Germline V gives CDR1 PRHDT, CDR2 FYEKMQ (reference sequence). The CDR3 here is CASSSPVGGGTEAQYF. The CDR3 nucleotides read TGTGCCAGCAGCTCCCCCGTAGGGGGCGGGACCGAGGCCCAGTACTTC.

The table lists this clone with a count of one. The rearrangement joins TRBV2 to TRBJ2-3; 11 bases are shared with TRBD2. The CDR3 length is 15 residues. Unmatched junction bases numbered 8, after V lost 8 bases and J lost 4 bases. Looked up from germline, CDR1 is SNHLY and CDR2 is FYNNEI. The CDR3 bases are TGTGCCAGCCGCGACGGGACTAGCGGATCAGATACGCAGTATTTT. It is translated as CASRDGTSGSDTQYF.

The chain recombines TRBV20-1 with TRBJ2-3; D remains unclear. The germline CDR1 and CDR2 sequences are DFQATT and SNEGSKA (reference sequence). Trimming pared 6 bases from V and 6 bases from J, leaving 7 bases between. This CDR3 contains 10 residues. The chain's CDR3 is CSAASDTQYF. The CDR3 DNA is TGCAGTGCCGCAAGCGATACGCAGTATTTT.

This chain links TRBV6-5 with TRBJ1-1; D is unresolved. Looked up from germline, CDR1 is MNHEY and CDR2 is SVGAGI. The CDR3 sequence is 14 residues long. Deletions cut 2 bases from V and 3 bases from J, with 10 bases between. For the CDR3, the DNA is TGTGCCAGCAGTTACGGAGGGAGCGACACTGAAGCTTTCTTT. This gives the protein CASSYGGSDTEAFF.

This sequence joins TRBV28 and TRBJ1-3; no clear D. Germline V gives CDR1 MDHEN, CDR2 SYDVKM. This CDR3 has 15 amino acids. The V end lost 6 bases, the J end lost 0 bases, and 12 bases lay between the germline ends. The CDR3: CASSNPGVSGNTIYF. The CDR3 DNA reads as TGTGCCAGCAGCAACCCCGGGGTCTCTGGAAACACCATATATTTT.

The chain joins TRBV6-6 to TRBJ1-1, with D possibly being TRBD1 (5 bases). The germline V gene has CDR1 MNHNY and CDR2 SVGAGI (reference sequence). The CDR3 covers 14 residues. V lost 2 bases and J 8 bases, leaving 15 bases between the germline ends. The CDR3 reads CASSYGPNRSEAFF. CDR3 DNA: TGTGCCAGCAGTTACGGGCCTAACAGGTCCGAAGCTTTCTTT.

The chain carries TRBV27 and TRBJ2-5; TRBD2 agrees at 12 bases. V shed 5 bases and J 5 bases; nucleotides not matched to a gene: 6. Germline-derived CDR1 and CDR2 are MNHEY and SMNVEV (reference sequence). The CDR3 is made up of 15 amino acids. CDR3 nucleotides: TGTGCCAGCAGTGGTAAGGGACTAGCGGGTGAGACCCAGTACTTC. Translated: CASSGKGLAGETQYF.

The chain recombines TRBV28 with TRBJ1-1; D ambiguous. Germline V gene lookup returns CDR1 MDHEN and CDR2 SYDVKM. This CDR3 contains 12 residues. The V and J ends lost 2 bases and 8 bases respectively, with 9 bases between them. CDR3 sequence reads: CASSLRRLEAFF. The CDR3, as DNA: TGTGCCAGCAGTTTACGCAGGCTGGAAGCTTTCTTT.

The chain combines TRBV7-9 with TRBJ1-4, with TRBD1 as a possible D gene (6 bases). The germline CDR1 and CDR2 sequences are SEHNR and FQNEAQ (reference sequence). V was cut by 5 bases and J by 6 bases, with 16 bases left in between. There are 15 residues in the CDR3. CDR3 bases: TGTGCCAGCAGCGTCGCACAGGGTAATCATGAAAAACTGTTTTTT. Residues: CASSVAQGNHEKLFF.